The T cell receptor (beta chain) under discussion was sequenced for a study of blood T cell repertoires in COVID-19. Across the study: From the United States, Italy and Spain came samples of acute and convalescent COVID-19. Sample material is recorded as cDNA or gDNA derived from T cells, B-cell-depleted T cells, or PBMCs.

Original processing methods: Amplification of reference gene primers provided the estimated nucleated cell counts. Measured with immunoSEQ multiplex PCR; TCRdb has only the in-frame clones, and not every one. V and J calls and clone size come straight from that table; D and trimming were deduced from the DNA. The sample has approximately 430,000 clones, approximately 90% seen once. Germline CDR1 and CDR2: SGHVS and FQNEAQ. Trimming cost V 3 bases and J 1 base, with 6 bases left between them. The CDR3 is 13 residues long. This clone was detected once. The chain has TRBV7-8 and TRBJ1-1; D remains ambiguous. Sequencing input: peripheral blood. The sequence derives from a woman aged 25 to 39 with active or convalescent COVID-19. CDR3 amino acids: CASSLSRNTEAFF. CDR3 coding DNA: TGTGCCAGCAGCTTGTCGAGGAACACTGAAGCTTTCTTT.